Below, 18 T cell receptor beta chains from the same sample are listed, as sequenced in a study of control samples from healthy donors and cancer patients. Assay used: immunoSEQ multiplex PCR; TCRdb lists only in-frame clones, some missing. The table includes approximately 160,000 clones, 80% to 95% detected once. The specimen was blood. Receptor source: a woman in her twenties or thirties in good health.

Notes on this clone: At the DNA level, this CDR3 is encoded by other sequences in the same sample as well. This sequence joins TRBV19 and TRBJ1-2; D is undetermined. CDR1 is LNHDA, CDR2 SQIVND, per germline (reference sequence). V gave up 7 bases and J gave up 8 bases, with 20 bases separating them. The CDR3 loop spans 14 amino acids. The DNA of the CDR3 is TGTGCCAGTACCCCGGTGTCTAGCGGCTACGGCTACACCTTC. Protein sequence: CASTPVSSGYGYTF.

The chain combines TRBV6-2 or TRBV6-3 with TRBJ2-3; 11 bases map to TRBD2. Trimming removed 6 bases from V and 4 bases from J; junction bases left unmatched: 12. The CDR3 loop spans 17 amino acids. The germline V gene has CDR1 MNHEY and CDR2 SVGEGT. The chain's CDR3 is CASSPNSGRAGADTQYF. The CDR3 bases are TGTGCCAGCAGCCCAAATAGCGGGAGGGCCGGGGCAGATACGCAGTATTTT.

This clone occurred once. The genes are TRBV7-2 and TRBJ2-6, with TRBD1 as a possible D gene (5 bases). The CDR3 contains 15 residues. Deletions cut 1 base from V and 2 bases from J, with 6 bases between. CDR1 is SGHTA, CDR2 FQGNSA, per germline. CDR3 sequence: CASSLEGAGANVLTF. The DNA of the CDR3 is TGTGCCAGCAGCTTAGAAGGGGCTGGGGCCAACGTCCTGACTTTC.

The CDR3: CASSLPSGAPYEQYF. The DNA of the CDR3 is TGTGCCAGCAGTTTACCCTCCGGGGCTCCCTACGAGCAGTACTTC. The chain carries TRBV11-2 and TRBJ2-7; TRBD1 or TRBD2 may be the D gene (5 bases each). Trimming stripped 6 bases from V and 2 bases from J, with 17 bases between. Germline V gives CDR1 SGHAT, CDR2 FQNNGV. CDR3 size: 15 residues.

The J gene is TRBJ2-7, the V gene TRBV5-1; 7 nucleotides match TRBD2. CDR1 and CDR2 (germline): SGHRS, YFSETQ. The CDR3 totals 15 residues. J gave up 7 bases and V 0 bases, and 10 bases lay outside the gene matches. The CDR3 sequence is CASSLAGEGTGEQYF. The CDR3 coding sequence is TGCGCCAGCAGCTTGGCCGGGGAGGGGACGGGGGAGCAGTACTTC.

The chain uses TRBV28 and TRBJ1-2; tentatively, D is TRBD1 (6 bases). The CDR3 runs 12 residues. Germline V gives CDR1 MDHEN, CDR2 SYDVKM. V lost 6 bases and J 7 bases, leaving 12 bases between the germline ends. The CDR3 reads CASRLSRGGYTF. The CDR3 nucleotides are TGTGCCAGCAGGCTCAGCAGGGGTGGCTACACCTTC.

The chain couples TRBV28 to TRBJ2-7, with D unresolved. This CDR3 is 15 amino acids long. Per the germline V gene, CDR1 is MDHEN and CDR2 is SYDVKM. The V end was cut by 7 bases, the J end by 2 bases, with 18 bases between. CDR3 sequence reads: CASTKGRVGPYEQYF. The CDR3 region has the DNA TGTGCCAGCACCAAAGGACGGGTTGGTCCCTACGAGCAGTACTTC.

This rearrangement joins TRBV5-1 to TRBJ1-5, with 10 bases fitting TRBD1. The germline V gene has CDR1 SGHRS and CDR2 YFSETQ. Losses at the gene ends were 4 bases for V and 3 bases for J; bases not matched to a gene: 4. This CDR3 comprises 15 residues. CDR3 coding DNA: TGCGCCAGCAGCCTGGGACAGGGGCTCAATCAGCCCCAGCATTTT. It codes for CASSLGQGLNQPQHF.

The V gene is TRBV20-1, the J gene TRBJ1-1; D gene uncertain. The CDR3 has 11 residues. Trimming left V 6 bases short and J 4 bases short, with 9 bases between. Germline V gene data show CDR1 as DFQATT and CDR2 as SNEGSKA (reference sequence). The CDR3 DNA sequence: TGCAGTGCCATTAGGGTCACTGAAGCTTTCTTT. This gives the protein CSAIRVTEAFF.

The rearrangement uses TRBV5-1 and TRBJ1-4; D possibly corresponds to TRBD1 (5 bases). Per the germline V gene, CDR1 is SGHRS and CDR2 is YFSETQ. There are 16 residues in the CDR3. The V end was cut by 4 bases, the J end by 8 bases, with 21 bases between. CDR3 bases: TGCGCCAGCAGCCTGACCGACTGGACAAGTCGCGAAAAACTGTTTTTT. Residues: CASSLTDWTSREKLFF.

This clone was detected once. V is TRBV5-1 and J is TRBJ1-1; D uncertain. CDR3 size: 12 residues. V was clipped by 4 bases and J by 5 bases, with 9 bases between them. Per the germline V gene, CDR1 is SGHRS and CDR2 is YFSETQ. CDR3 sequence (DNA): TGCGCCAGCAGCGTGCTGGGGACTGAAGCTTTCTTT. This codes for CASSVLGTEAFF. Drawing the rest from reference TRBV5-1 and TRBJ1-1, the complete variable domain is KAGVTQTPRYLIKTRGQQVTLSCSPISGHRSVSWYQQTPGQGLQFLFEYFSETQRNKGNFPGRFSGRQFSNSRSEMNVSTLELGDSALYLCASSVLGTEAFFGQGTRLTVV.

This clone was observed once. The rearrangement uses TRBV6-6 and TRBJ2-7, with TRBD1 as a possible D gene (6 bases). The germline V gene has CDR1 MNHNY and CDR2 SVGAGI (reference sequence). There are 14 residues in the CDR3. Deletions cut 2 bases from V and 0 bases from J, with 8 bases between. In nucleotides, the CDR3 is TGTGCCAGCAGTTACGGGACAAACTCCTACGAGCAGTACTTC. This translates into CASSYGTNSYEQYF.

The J gene is TRBJ2-3, the V gene TRBV27; the D call may be TRBD1 or TRBD2 (5 bases each). With 2 bases removed from V and 2 bases from J, the gap between germline ends came to 11 bases. The CDR3 contains 15 residues. The germline CDR1 and CDR2 sequences are MNHEY and SMNVEV (reference sequence). The CDR3 reads CASSLEGPPTDTQYF. The CDR3 DNA reads TGTGCCAGCAGTTTAGAGGGGCCCCCCACAGATACGCAGTATTTT.

The rearrangement joins TRBV5-8 to TRBJ1-6, with 8 positions matching TRBD1. Germline values: CDR1 SGHTS, CDR2 YDEGEE. The CDR3 contains 14 residues. V trimming: 6 bases; J trimming: 9 bases; junction bases outside the gene matches: 8. Here the CDR3 DNA reads TGTGCCAGCACCACCGACAGGGGTGGTTCACCCCTCCACTTT. Protein: CASTTDRGGSPLHF.

CDR3 nucleotide sequence: TGTGCCAGCAGCTTAGGATCAGCGGGAGAGACCCAGTTCTTC. It codes for CASSLGSAGETQFF. This chain uses TRBV7-2 with TRBJ2-1; 8 bases align to TRBD2. The CDR3 contains 14 residues. CDR1 SGHTA and CDR2 FQGNSA come from the germline V gene. V trimming: 1 base; J trimming: 13 bases; junction bases outside the gene matches: 9.

V is TRBV7-3 and J is TRBJ2-1; D remains unclear. In germline, CDR1 is SGHTA, CDR2 FQGTGA. V was clipped by 1 base and J by 4 bases, with 5 bases between them. The CDR3 runs 13 residues. CDR3 loop: CASSLREYNEQFF. CDR3 bases: TGTGCCAGCAGCTTAAGAGAGTACAATGAGCAGTTCTTC.

V is TRBV25-1 and J is TRBJ1-5; D possibly corresponds to TRBD1 (5 bases). There are 12 residues in the CDR3. Trimming pared 3 bases from V and 8 bases from J, leaving 8 bases between. Germline V gene data show CDR1 as MGHDK and CDR2 as SYGVNS. For the CDR3, the DNA is TGTGCCAGCAGTGATCGGGGGGAGCCCCAGCATTTT. This sequence encodes CASSDRGEPQHF.

The gene calls are TRBV3-1 (or the pseudogene TRBV3-2) and TRBJ2-1, with 10 positions matching TRBD2. CDR1 is LGHDT, CDR2 YNNKEL, per germline (reference sequence). Trimming took 1 base from V and 8 from J; bases not matched to a gene: 11. The CDR3 sequence is 17 residues long. The DNA for the CDR3 is TGTGCCAGCAGCCAAGCAAGGGCTAGCGGGAGCTGGTATGAGCAGTTCTTC. Translation: CASSQARASGSWYEQFF.